The clone carrying this T cell receptor (beta chain) was seen ten or more times. Antigen: not known. Authors' data handling: In the immunoSEQ data, sequences were junction-only and lacked quality scores, so filtering differed. The repertoire was sequenced with immunoSEQ multiplex PCR; TCRdb's copy has only in-frame clones and lacks some. V and J calls and clone size are as listed in that table; D and trimming were resolved from the DNA. This repertoire shows over a million clones, about 75% found once; its top ten account for approximately 1.5%. The record originates from a study of shared clonotypes between healthy human individuals. Study background: Each donor had three CD4 naive, three CD4 memory, two CD8 naive and one CD8 memory plate. Overall study findings and caveats: Shared across a few donors were roughly 5.3% of the naive CD4 clonotypes. In general, naive subsets displayed greater estimated richness than memory subsets did.

The CDR3 is 15 amino acids. Germline V gene lookup returns CDR1 GTSNPN and CDR2 SVGIG (reference sequence). The ends were cut back, 4 bases at V and 0 bases at J, with 13 bases in the middle. The chain has TRBV30 and TRBJ1-5, with no clear D. This clonotype was obtained from a young man in good health. Input material: memory CD4+ T cells sorted from blood. The subset is: CD45RA-negative fraction. The CDR3 sequence: CAWTQGRYSNQPQHF. The CDR3 coding sequence is TGTGCCTGGACCCAAGGGAGGTATAGCAATCAGCCCCAGCATTTT.